This T cell receptor (beta chain) comes out of a study of a mutant IDH1 vaccine in newly diagnosed glioma listed by TCRdb under 2021. Looking at the study overall: Vaccination started 4-6 weeks after radiotherapy alone, or was given together with temozolomide cycles in the groups whose treatment included chemotherapy. Prior to enrollment, patients had been given standard therapy consisting of radiotherapy alone, temozolomide alone, or radiochemotherapy with temozolomide, with the combination given to most patients. Of the roughly 30 treated patients, 62.5% were male and around 38% were female, and a mean age of about 37 years was recorded. Peripheral blood was drawn at six visits: V03 (baseline), V05, V07, V10, V12 and V13. For exploratory analyses, about two dozen treated patients had longitudinal TCRB deep sequencing done wherever samples were available. Visit V12 was the week-35 safety follow-up and visit V13 was the week-47 end of study.

From the cysteine up to the phenylalanine, the CDR3 has a length of 16 residues. This entry keeps only the CDR3 DNA: 48 bases, framed from base 1. V lost 1 base and J lost 9 bases, and the count of bases not matched to a germline gene is 10. Per the germline V gene, SGHTA is the CDR1 and FQGNSA is the CDR2. Preparation of the library involved the immunoSEQ multiplex PCR assay. Following the manufacturer's protocol, the hsTCRB Kit was used to amplify rearranged TCR beta chain sequences. An Illumina MiSeq was used to sequence the TCRB libraries. The authors' analysis ran thus. The kit vendor's proprietary platform handled demultiplexing, trimming and gene mapping. TCRdb re-hosts the immuneACCESS table, in-frame sequences only. Its copies lack some clones; in the studies checked, an unresolved V gene accounts for under half of them, and the cause for the rest is not known. Clonal size and the V and J genes are those of that table, whereas D and trimming came from the DNA. For this sample the table gives 30,000 to 40,000 clones, of which around 87% were detected only once. The ten largest make up 12% of the sample.

A note on this clone: Its antigen has not been determined. No per-base quality is available; no much larger clone lies one base away.

The time point label for this specimen denotes: week 47, end of study. Each vaccine dose, consisting of 300 ug of a 20-mer mutant IDH1 peptide in Montanide, was administered subcutaneously with topical imiquimod. Patients were given eight vaccinations, in weeks 1, 3, 5, 7, 11, 15, 19 and 23, which matched visits V03 through V10. The donors had newly diagnosed IDH1-mutant astrocytomas of WHO grade 3 or 4 that showed loss of nuclear ATRX. The samples were drawn from NOA16, a multicentre, single-arm, open-label phase I trial in Germany that tested a mutant IDH1 peptide vaccine in humans for the first time. The DNeasy Blood and Tissue Kit was used to extract genomic DNA from EDTA blood for TCRB sequencing. General conclusions and limits of the study: Immune responses induced by the vaccine were seen in 90% to 95% of patients across multiple MHC alleles. Selection of PBMC samples for TCRB deep sequencing was based on availability. Pseudoprogression appeared unrelated to alterations in the top peripheral T cell clonotypes detected by TCRB sequencing. It was noted by the authors that analyses of patient blood samples could not be reproduced owing to sample limitations.

The rearrangement joined TRBV7-2 to TRBJ2-1, with 9 junctional bases fitting TRBD2. The clonotype comes from a woman in her 30s with glioma. This material consisted of PBMCs, taken from a glioma patient whose treatment included an IDH1 peptide vaccine. The nucleotide sequence reads as follows: TGTGCCAGCAGCTTAGGGTTGGCGGGGGGGCTCGGTGAGCAGTTCTTC. Its amino acids are CASSLGLAGGLGEQFF.